This T cell receptor beta chain was sequenced during a study of technical replicates of blood from a handful of donors. The protocol was immunoSEQ multiplex PCR, while the TCRdb copy is restricted to in-frame clones and leaves out a portion. The sample has about 83,000 clones; just over 95% are singletons. This clonotype was sampled from a human donor in good health. Sequencing input: T cells isolated from PBMCs.

This CDR3 is CASSIPGTGGEETQYF. The CDR3 nucleotides read TGTGCCAGTAGTATCCCCGGGACAGGGGGCGAGGAGACCCAGTACTTC. V gene TRBV19 combines with J gene TRBJ2-5, with 12 nucleotides matching TRBD1. J was trimmed by 5 bases and V by 3 bases; bases with no gene match: 7. The germline gives CDR1 LNHDA, CDR2 SQIVND (reference sequence). The CDR3 has 16 residues.